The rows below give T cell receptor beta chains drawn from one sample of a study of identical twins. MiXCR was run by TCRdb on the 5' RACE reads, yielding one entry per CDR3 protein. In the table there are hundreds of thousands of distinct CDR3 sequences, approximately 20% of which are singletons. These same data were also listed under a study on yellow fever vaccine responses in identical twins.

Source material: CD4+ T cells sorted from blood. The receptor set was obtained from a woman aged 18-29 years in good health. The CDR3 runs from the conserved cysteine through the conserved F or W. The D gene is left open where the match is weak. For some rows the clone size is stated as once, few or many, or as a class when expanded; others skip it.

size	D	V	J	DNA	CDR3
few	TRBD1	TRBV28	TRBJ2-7	TGTGCCAGTAAAGGACAGGGGCACTCCTACGAGCAGTACTTC	CASKGQGHSYEQYF
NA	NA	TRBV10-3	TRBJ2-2	TGTGCCATCAGTGGGGGGCCCGGGGAGCTGTTTTTT	CAISGGPGELFF
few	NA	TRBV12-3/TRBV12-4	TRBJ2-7	TGTGCCAGCAGTTTGATGGCGAGACGGTACGAGCAGTACTTC	CASSLMARRYEQYF
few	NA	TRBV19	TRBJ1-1	TGTGCCAGTAGTACTAGCCCATCGGGACTACCCGCTTTCTTT	CASSTSPSGLPAFF
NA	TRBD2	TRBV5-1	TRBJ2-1	TGCGCCAGCAGCTTCGGACTAGCGGGACTCTCGGGTGAGCAGTTCTTC	CASSFGLAGLSGEQFF
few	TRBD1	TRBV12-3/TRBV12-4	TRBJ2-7	TGTGCCAGCAGTTTAGCGATAGACAGGGCCTACGAGCAGTACTTC	CASSLAIDRAYEQYF
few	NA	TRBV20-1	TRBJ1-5	TGCAGTGCTAGAGGGGGCATGGGCAATCAGCCCCAGCATTTT	CSARGGMGNQPQHF
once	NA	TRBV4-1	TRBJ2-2	TGCGCCAGCAGCCAAGTCAGCCAGAACACCGGGGAGCTGTTTTTT	CASSQVSQNTGELFF
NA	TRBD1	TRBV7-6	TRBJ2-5	TGTGCCAGCAGCTTAGGCACCGGGACAGGGGGCGGTGAGACCCAGTACTTC	CASSLGTGTGGGETQYF
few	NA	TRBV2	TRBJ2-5	TGTGCCAGCAGCGAACATCCGGGGAGGGAGACCCAGTACTTC	CASSEHPGRETQYF
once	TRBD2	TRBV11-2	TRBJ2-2	TGTGCCAGCAGCTCGTTTAGCGGGGGAAAGAACACCGGGGAGCTGTTTTTT	CASSSFSGGKNTGELFF
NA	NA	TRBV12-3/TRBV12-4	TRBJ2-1	TGTGCCAGCAGTCCCCTGACTAGCAATGAGCAGTTCTTC	CASSPLTSNEQFF
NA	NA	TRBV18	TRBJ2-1	TGTGCCAGCTCCCTCTCAGGGCCCCCCTACAATGAGCAGTTCTTC	CASSLSGPPYNEQFF
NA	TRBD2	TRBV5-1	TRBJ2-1	TGCGCCAGCAGCTGGCTTTTCCTCTCCGGCGGGGGAAGTTACCACAATGAGCAGTTCTTC	CASSWLFLSGGGSYHNEQFF
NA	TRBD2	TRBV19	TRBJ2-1	TGTGCCAGTAGTATCTTGCTCGGACTAGCGGGGTACAATGAGCAGTTCTTC	CASSILLGLAGYNEQFF
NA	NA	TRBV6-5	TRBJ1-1	TGTGCCAGCAGTTACTCGAGACGAGGGAACACTGAAGCTTTCTTT	CASSYSRRGNTEAFF